This entry features one TCR beta chain sequence. This clonotype was seen at least ten times. No cognate antigen has been identified for it. No base-level quality is on record; no much larger clone is a single base apart. As an off-target read in a library built for alpha chains, this beta chain has a frequency of little significance. Receptor libraries were prepared by 5' RACE. TCRdb lists the instrument as NextSeq 500. In the TCR library protocol, a unique molecular identifier was attached to each TCR cDNA molecule so that PCR and sequencing errors could be corrected. Per the authors' processing: TCR identification, UMI-based error correction and CDR3 extraction were performed with Decombinator tools. TCRs above a frequency of 2 per 1,000, corresponding to the top 1% of the tumor frequency distribution, were defined as expanded. Expanded tumor TCRs were classed as regional if statistically deemed absent (corrected P<0.05) from at least one tumor region, otherwise ubiquitous. Renyi diversity was calculated using the R vegan package after each repertoire was subsampled 100 times to 5,000 TCRs. CDR3 similarity networks were built from amino acid triplet string-kernel similarity, connecting CDR3s with pairwise similarity above 0.82. TCRdb reworked the public reads: Q25 trimming with fastp, MiXCR clone assembly, productive beta chains retained. Rows matching on CDR3 protein sequence are summarized as one entry with the most common DNA and genes. These V and J calls originate from TCRdb's pipeline instead of the authors' own analysis. In this sample the table shows 8,000 or so distinct CDR3 sequences, under 15% of which occur a single time. The ten largest clones capture 11% of the sample.

This specimen's time point label, per the study, means: sample taken at primary tumor resection. Donors were some 70 patients with early-stage, untreated non-small cell lung cancer from the lung TRACERx cohort. TCR sequencing used whole RNA extracted from tumor and nontumor lung tissue, or from cryopreserved PBMC samples, without cell sorting. Only patients with enough RNA available from two or more tumor regions were chosen for TCR sequencing. Before selection, tumor and adjacent nontumor lung specimens were reviewed by a lung pathologist. Germline trimming amounts to 3 bases on V and 3 bases on J, with 6 as the count of junction bases outside the gene matches. The CDR3, from cysteine to phenylalanine, totals 16 residues. Of all the DNA, just the CDR3 is kept, 48 bases in frame from base 1. CDR1 KGHSH and CDR2 LQKENI are derived from the germline V gene. The data stem from a study of spatial heterogeneity in lung cancer (dated by TCRdb to between 2017 and 2020). Background for the entire study: Beta-chain transcripts were consistently detected in greater numbers than alpha-chain transcripts, which likely reflected higher beta-chain transcript abundance. TCR transcript counts in tumor regions correlated strongly with a T cell transcriptional module score from matched bulk RNA-seq. In the raw uncorrected reads, each unique combination of TCR and UMI appeared on average more than ten times. In non-small cell lung cancer, the study quantitatively compared TCR alpha and beta repertoires across several tumor regions, matched nontumor lung, and blood. TCR repertoire features were related to nonsynonymous mutation counts determined by whole-exome sequencing of tumor tissue. At surgery, 200 or so tumor regions, some 61 matched nontumor lung samples and 56 PBMC samples were TCR-sequenced for both alpha and beta chains.

Results the study describes overall, beyond this receptor: TCR-seq was estimated to cover only around 7.2% of tumor T cells for alpha chains and roughly 14% for beta chains. Additional single-cell paired TCR alpha and beta sequencing was considered necessary to confirm, at a functional level, the hypothesis that regional TCRs recognize regional mutations. Counts of ubiquitous and regional expanded TCRs correlated with counts of ubiquitous and regional nonsynonymous mutations, respectively. A correlation was observed between the number of expanded intratumoral alpha and beta TCRs and the tumor nonsynonymous mutation count.

This clonotype originated in a male donor with early-stage non-small cell lung cancer. The chain couples TRBV18 to TRBJ2-2, with 8 central nucleotides matching TRBD2. The source was lung tumor tissue, collected at surgery. The nucleotide sequence is given as TGTGCCAGCTCACCCGGCGGGGGGCCGCACACCGGGGAGCTGTTTTTT. It encodes CASSPGGGPHTGELFF.